These 10 T cell receptor beta chains came from one sample sequenced in a study of blood T cell repertoires in COVID-19. TCRdb keeps only in-frame clones here, not all; method: immunoSEQ multiplex PCR. The table lists fewer than 500,000 clones, roughly 90% of them singletons. The sequencing input was PBMCs or T cells enriched from blood (not recorded which). Receptor source: a woman aged 25 to 39 with acute COVID-19.

The chain employs TRBV27 and TRBJ2-7; perhaps TRBD2 as D (5 bases). Trimming removed 3 bases from V and 5 bases from J, with 14 bases in between. The germline V gene has CDR1 MNHEY and CDR2 SMNVEV (reference sequence). The CDR3 totals 14 residues. The CDR3 DNA reads TGTGCCAGCAGTTTTTCCGGGGTAACGAACGAGCAGTACTTC. Amino acids: CASSFSGVTNEQYF.

V is TRBV5-6 and J is TRBJ2-1, with 9 nucleotides matching TRBD1. Germline V lookup: CDR1 SGHDT, CDR2 YYEEEE. The CDR3 contains 15 residues. V lost 4 bases, J lost 2 bases, and 4 bases stayed unmatched. Here the CDR3 reads CASSPGTGTYNEQFF. The CDR3 coding sequence is TGTGCCAGCAGCCCGGGGACAGGGACCTACAATGAGCAGTTCTTC.

The chain is built from TRBV19 and TRBJ1-4; D may be TRBD1 (6 bases). V lost 7 bases and J lost 8, with 17 bases in between. Germline V gene data show CDR1 as LNHDA and CDR2 as SQIVND (reference sequence). The length of the CDR3 is 14 residues. The CDR3 sequence is CASTKPSGVEKLFF. CDR3 DNA sequence: TGTGCCAGTACCAAGCCGTCAGGGGTGGAAAAACTGTTTTTT.

The rearrangement joins TRBV7-9 to TRBJ2-2, with TRBD1 matching 10 bases. Germline V gene data show CDR1 as SEHNR and CDR2 as FQNEAQ (reference sequence). With V trimmed by 1 base and J by 4 bases, 3 bases remained unmatched. There are 16 residues in the CDR3. For the CDR3, the DNA is TGTGCCAGCAGCTTAGGGGACAGGGGAAGCACCGGGGAGCTGTTTTTT. Protein: CASSLGDRGSTGELFF.

V usage is TRBV7-2 and J usage is TRBJ2-3; 9 positions match TRBD2. CDR1 and CDR2 (germline): SGHTA, FQGNSA. J gave up 4 bases and V 2 bases, and 10 bases lay outside the gene matches. CDR3 length: 17 amino acids. This chain's CDR3 is CASSLSLAGGGADTQYF. CDR3 coding DNA: TGTGCCAGCAGCTTATCACTGGCGGGGGGGGGAGCAGATACGCAGTATTTT.

V usage is TRBV6-6 and J usage is TRBJ1-1, with TRBD1 identical over 10 bases. Germline assignment: CDR1 MNHNY and CDR2 SVGAGI (reference sequence). The CDR3 covers 14 residues. V gave up 6 bases and J gave up 7 bases; unmatched junction bases: 8. This CDR3 reads CASSGTGELGEAFF. In nucleotides, the CDR3 is TGTGCCAGCAGCGGGACAGGGGAATTGGGTGAAGCTTTCTTT.

The chain employs TRBV3-1 (or the pseudogene TRBV3-2) and TRBJ1-3; no clear D gene. The V and J ends lost 3 bases and 7 bases respectively, with 25 bases between them. CDR3 length equals 18 residues. CDR1 LGHDT and CDR2 YNNKEL come from the germline V gene (reference sequence). The CDR3 DNA is TGTGCCAGCAGCCACCAACCGGGATCGAAGGCAACCAGGAACACCATATATTTT. It codes for CASSHQPGSKATRNTIYF.

Of note for this clone: The sample carries other DNA sequences with the same CDR3. The chain has TRBV9 and TRBJ1-1, with TRBD1 identical over 9 bases. The CDR3 runs to 14 residues. The germline V gene has CDR1 SGDLS and CDR2 YYNGEE. Trimming cost V 0 bases and J 5 bases; bases outside gene matches: 2. In nucleotides, the CDR3 is TGTGCCAGCAGCGTAGGGGGGACAGGGACTGAAGCTTTCTTT. This encodes CASSVGGTGTEAFF.

V and J are TRBV4-1 and TRBJ1-5; TRBD1 matches 8 bases. The V gene's germline CDR1 is MGHRA and CDR2 YSYEKL. V lost 3 bases to trimming and J lost 4 bases; unmatched junction nucleotides: 8. The length of the CDR3 is 16 residues. The CDR3 region is CASSQVPTGGNQPQHF. CDR3 DNA: TGCGCCAGCAGCCAGGTTCCCACAGGGGGGAATCAGCCCCAGCATTTT.

The chain combines TRBV6-2 or TRBV6-3 with TRBJ2-3; D may be TRBD2 (6 bases). V lost 6 bases and J lost 4, with 20 bases in between. Germline loops: CDR1 MNHEY, CDR2 SVGEGT. The CDR3 has 16 amino acids. CDR3 amino acids: CASSLRAGSLADTQYF. The CDR3 coding sequence is TGTGCCAGCAGCCTCCGGGCGGGGTCCCTCGCAGATACGCAGTATTTT.